One sample yielded the 31 T cell receptor beta chains listed below, sequenced in a study of T cells after yellow fever vaccination. TCRdb recomputed calls from the 5' RACE reads with MiXCR, one row per CDR3 protein. The sample lists around 350,000 distinct CDR3 sequences, about 9.9% occurring once. The sample consisted of PBMCs, taken on the day of the first yellow fever vaccination. All receptors derive from a man aged 18 to 29 who received the YFV17D yellow fever vaccine.

The chain links TRBV10-3 to TRBJ2-2, with TRBD2 matching 9 bases. The CDR3 length is 16 residues. The V and J ends lost 0 bases and 2 bases, in that order; junction bases with no gene match: 1. Germline V lookup: CDR1 ENHRY, CDR2 SYGVKD. As DNA, the CDR3 is TGTGCCATCAGTGAGTCAGCGGGGGGAAACACCGGGGAGCTGTTTTTT. Translation: CAISESAGGNTGELFF.

V gene TRBV27 combines with J gene TRBJ2-1; unclear D gene. With 1 base removed from V and 5 bases from J, the gap between germline ends came to 9 bases. CDR1 MNHEY and CDR2 SMNVEV come from the germline V gene (reference sequence). The length of the CDR3 is 14 residues. DNA of the CDR3: TGTGCCAGCAGTTTATATCTCGGAAACAATGAGCAGTTCTTC. Protein sequence: CASSLYLGNNEQFF.

This clonotype was picked up a small number of times. The chain carries TRBV4-3 and TRBJ2-1; D remains ambiguous. The V gene's germline CDR1 is LGHNA and CDR2 YSLEER. The CDR3 runs to 16 residues. Between the trimmed V and J ends, which lost 0 bases and 1 base, there was a span of 10 bases. CDR3 residues: CASSQETALSYNEQFF. DNA for the CDR3: TGCGCCAGCAGCCAAGAAACCGCGCTTTCCTACAATGAGCAGTTCTTC.

The chain employs TRBV4-1 and TRBJ2-5; 10 bases align to TRBD2. J was trimmed by 3 bases and V by 4 bases; bases with no gene match: 8. CDR3 length: 16 residues. Germline V CDR1 and CDR2: MGHRA, YSYEKL. The chain's CDR3 is CASSPGLAWGKETQYF. CDR3 in DNA: TGCGCCAGCAGCCCGGGACTAGCGTGGGGCAAAGAGACCCAGTACTTC.

This chain joins TRBV5-1 and TRBJ2-3; the D is unclear. V lost 0 bases and J 1 base, leaving 12 bases between the germline ends. The CDR3 is 16 residues long. Germline CDR1 and CDR2: SGHRS and YFSETQ. DNA of the CDR3: TGCGCCAGCAGCTTGGCCGTCAGTCAGGGCACAGATACGCAGTATTTT. As protein: CASSLAVSQGTDTQYF.

CDR3 sequence: CASRPTGTGGNEKLFF. CDR3 sequence (DNA): TGCGCCAGCAGACCGACCGGGACAGGCGGTAATGAAAAACTGTTTTTT. This sequence joins TRBV5-1 and TRBJ1-4, with 8 positions matching TRBD1. Per germline, CDR1 SGHRS and CDR2 YFSETQ. V gave up 5 bases and J gave up 4 bases; unmatched junction bases: 10. The CDR3 contains 16 residues.

This clonotype appeared a few times. The chain has TRBV5-6 and TRBJ2-5, with 10 bases identical to TRBD2. The V segment lost 7 bases and the J segment 1 base; nucleotides outside the gene matches: 13. Per the germline V gene, CDR1 is SGHDT and CDR2 is YYEEEE. The CDR3 spans 17 residues. The DNA of the CDR3 is TGTGCCAGCTCCCTAGGACCTAGCGGGGGACTCCAAGAGACCCAGTACTTC. It specifies CASSLGPSGGLQETQYF.

This sequence joins TRBV30 and TRBJ2-1; 9 positions match TRBD2. The CDR3 loop spans 15 amino acids. Losses at the gene ends were 0 bases for V and 4 bases for J; bases not matched to a gene: 4. CDR1 and CDR2 from the germline V gene are GTSNPN and SVGIG (reference sequence). The CDR3 nucleotides read TGTGCCTGGAGTGTACATAGCGGGGGATACAATGAGCAGTTCTTC. It encodes CAWSVHSGGYNEQFF. Supplemented by reference TRBV30 and TRBJ2-1, the full variable domain reads SQTIHQWPATLVQPVGSPLSLECTVEGTSNPNLYWYRQAAGRGLQLLFYSVGIGQISSEVPQNLSASRPQDRQFILSSKKLLLSDSGFYLCAWSVHSGGYNEQFFGPGTRLTVL.

V gene TRBV24-1 combines with J gene TRBJ2-5; D ambiguous. Germline lookup yields CDR1 KGHDR and CDR2 SFDVKD. This CDR3 region has 15 residues. V was clipped by 3 bases and J by 5 bases, with 15 bases between them. The CDR3 nucleotides read TGTGCCACCAGTGATAATAGACACGCCGATGAGACCCAGTACTTC. Protein: CATSDNRHADETQYF.

This clonotype was seen a few times. The chain joins TRBV7-2 to TRBJ1-1; D ambiguous. CDR1 is SGHTA and CDR2 is FQGNSA in the germline V gene. CDR3 length: 16 amino acids. V lost 1 base and J 6 bases, leaving 18 bases between the germline ends. The CDR3 here is CASSLDSDTRTAEAFF. The CDR3 coding sequence is TGTGCCAGCAGCTTAGACAGCGACACTCGAACCGCTGAAGCTTTCTTT.

The V gene is TRBV2, the J gene TRBJ2-7, with TRBD2 matching 8 bases. The germline V gene encodes CDR1 SNHLY and CDR2 FYNNEI. J lost 12 bases, V lost 4 bases, and 8 bases had no gene match. This CDR3 has 12 amino acids. The CDR3 protein is CASSVERGSPYF. The CDR3 coding sequence is TGTGCCAGCAGTGTGGAGCGGGGGTCCCCGTACTTC.

The CDR3 sequence is CSARGVQGLGNSPLHF. The CDR3 nucleotides are TGCAGTGCTAGAGGCGTACAGGGGCTCGGGAATTCACCCCTCCACTTT. The J gene is TRBJ1-6, the V gene TRBV20-1, with 7 bases aligning to TRBD1. This CDR3 spans 16 amino acids. Germline V CDR1 and CDR2: DFQATT, SNEGSKA (reference sequence). After removal of 1 base from V and 7 bases from J, the junction contained 10 bases not matched to a gene.

This clonotype was detected a few times. The chain couples TRBV5-1 to TRBJ1-4; the D is unclear. The CDR3 has 15 amino acids. CDR1 and CDR2 (germline): SGHRS, YFSETQ. Trimming took off 5 bases at V and 10 bases at J, with 21 bases between the two ends. CDR3 nucleotides: TGCGCCAGCAGAAAAACCGACCCGATGATTGGAAAACTGTTTTTT. Protein: CASRKTDPMIGKLFF. The variable domain in full, with the rest retrieved from reference TRBV5-1 and TRBJ1-4, is KAGVTQTPRYLIKTRGQQVTLSCSPISGHRSVSWYQQTPGQGLQFLFEYFSETQRNKGNFPGRFSGRQFSNSRSEMNVSTLELGDSALYLCASRKTDPMIGKLFFGSGTQLSVL.

This chain joins TRBV7-3 and TRBJ2-5; TRBD2 is a possible D gene (6 bases). V lost 5 bases to trimming and J lost 4 bases, with 11 bases between them. Germline lookup yields CDR1 SGHTA and CDR2 FQGTGA. The CDR3 runs 13 residues. The CDR3 is CASSLRRAETQYF. The CDR3 DNA reads TGTGCCAGCAGCCTTCGGAGGGCAGAGACCCAGTACTTC. Full variable domain (outside the CDR3, taken from reference TRBV7-3 and TRBJ2-5): GAGVSQTPSNKVTEKGKYVELRCDPISGHTALYWYRQSLGQGPEFLIYFQGTGAADDSGLPNDRFFAVRPEGSVSTLKIQRTERGDSAVYLCASSLRRAETQYFGPGTRLLVL.

The chain couples TRBV12-3 or TRBV12-4 to TRBJ1-1, with D possibly matching TRBD1 (6 bases). The CDR3 contains 13 residues. Trimming left V 6 bases short and J 3 bases short, with 11 bases between. The CDR3 loop reads CASSGYRDTEAFF. DNA of the CDR3: TGTGCCAGCAGCGGTTACAGGGACACTGAAGCTTTCTTT.

The V gene is TRBV5-1, the J gene TRBJ2-2; D not certain. CDR1 is SGHRS and CDR2 is YFSETQ in the germline V gene. Trimming stripped 6 bases from V and 8 bases from J, with 20 bases between. The CDR3 is made up of 15 amino acids. Written as DNA, the CDR3 is TGCGCCAGCACGTCGGCAGATGCACACCGGGGGGAGCTGTTTTTT. It translates to CASTSADAHRGELFF.

In this sample, this clonotype turned up many times. The gene calls are TRBV15 and TRBJ1-5; weak D call: TRBD1 (5 bases). The germline V and J ends were trimmed by 6 bases and 2 bases, with 14 bases remaining between them. The CDR3 has 15 residues. The germline V gene has CDR1 LNHNV and CDR2 YYDKDF (reference sequence). The CDR3 sequence is CATRASGTGNQPQHF. The CDR3 coding sequence is TGTGCCACCAGAGCTTCGGGGACGGGCAATCAGCCCCAGCATTTT. The variable domain in full, with the rest retrieved from reference TRBV15 and TRBJ1-5, is DAMVIQNPRYQVTQFGKPVTLSCSQTLNHNVMYWYQQKSSQAPKLLFHYYDKDFNNEADTPDNFQSRRPNTSFCFLDIRSPGLGDTAMYLCATRASGTGNQPQHFGDGTRLSIL.

This clonotype was recorded a few times. The chain employs TRBV5-1 and TRBJ1-2; D gene uncertain. CDR1 and CDR2 (germline): SGHRS, YFSETQ. The CDR3 is 15 residues long. V gave up 6 bases and J gave up 4 bases, with 19 bases separating them. CDR3 nucleotides: TGCGCCAGCACCCCGGATATGGCAGTCCTCTATGGCTACACCTTC. It is translated as CASTPDMAVLYGYTF. Based on the CDR3 plus reference TRBV5-1 and TRBJ1-2, the full variable domain is KAGVTQTPRYLIKTRGQQVTLSCSPISGHRSVSWYQQTPGQGLQFLFEYFSETQRNKGNFPGRFSGRQFSNSRSEMNVSTLELGDSALYLCASTPDMAVLYGYTFGSGTRLTVV.

This clonotype appeared a few times. The chain links TRBV4-3 to TRBJ1-4, with 8 bases identical to TRBD1. J lost 13 bases, V lost 0 bases, and 10 bases had no gene match. This CDR3 contains 15 residues. In germline, CDR1 is LGHNA, CDR2 YSLEER. This CDR3 is CASSQDSTLGQVLFF. CDR3 coding DNA: TGCGCCAGCAGCCAAGATTCCACCTTGGGACAGGTACTGTTTTTT.

The gene calls are TRBV29-1 and TRBJ2-7; TRBD1 or TRBD2 may be the D gene (5 bases each). CDR1 SQVTM and CDR2 ANQGSEA come from the germline V gene. The CDR3 is 15 amino acids. The CDR3 DNA reads as TGCAGTTGCTTAGGGACGGCCGATAGCTCCTACGAGCAGTACTTC. It yields the protein CSCLGTADSSYEQYF.

The J gene is TRBJ1-6, the V gene TRBV7-8, with D possibly TRBD1 on 5 matching bases. Deletions cut 1 base from V and 0 bases from J, with 7 bases between. This CDR3 is built from 16 residues. Germline CDR1 reads SGHVS; CDR2 reads FQNEAQ. This CDR3 is CASSLVGGSYNSPLHF. The CDR3 nucleotides read TGTGCCAGCAGCTTAGTTGGGGGCTCCTATAATTCACCCCTCCACTTT. Supplemented by reference TRBV7-8 and TRBJ1-6, the full variable domain reads GAGVSQSPRYKVAKRGQDVALRCDPISGHVSLFWYQQALGQGPEFLTYFQNEAQLDKSGLPSDRFFAERPEGSVSTLKIQRTQQEDSAVYLCASSLVGGSYNSPLHFGNGTRLTVT.

The V call is TRBV7-9, the J call TRBJ2-7; D is tentatively TRBD1 or TRBD2 (5 bases each). The V and J ends lost 0 bases and 0 bases respectively, with 12 bases between them. Germline V CDR1 and CDR2: SEHNR, FQNEAQ (reference sequence). This CDR3 is built from 16 residues. The CDR3 DNA follows: TGTGCCAGCAGCTTAGCGGGGACGGGTAGCTCCTACGAGCAGTACTTC. Its translation: CASSLAGTGSSYEQYF.

This clonotype has a count of ten or more. The chain recombines TRBV6-5 with TRBJ2-7; D is undetermined. Trimming took off 0 bases at V and 3 bases at J, with 9 bases between the two ends. CDR1 is MNHEY, CDR2 SVGAGI, per germline. The CDR3 consists of 14 residues. This chain's CDR3 is CASSYSAKYYEQYF. The CDR3 DNA reads TGTGCCAGCAGTTACTCCGCTAAATACTACGAGCAGTACTTC.

The sample holds a few counts of this clonotype. The rearrangement links TRBV7-2 to TRBJ2-7; 8 nucleotides match TRBD2. V shed 5 bases, J shed 3 bases, and the junction held 6 bases outside the gene matches. The CDR3 contains 14 residues. Per germline, CDR1 SGHTA and CDR2 FQGNSA. The CDR3 DNA is TGTGCCAGCAGCCTGGGACTAGGGAGCTACGAGCAGTACTTC. Translating gives CASSLGLGSYEQYF.

There are a few counts of this clonotype. This chain links TRBV7-9 with TRBJ1-2, with D unclear. There are 13 residues in the CDR3. The germline V and J ends were trimmed by 7 bases and 6 bases, with 15 bases remaining between them. Germline lookup yields CDR1 SEHNR and CDR2 FQNEAQ (reference sequence). The CDR3 DNA is TGTGCCAGCACGACCCCATCGGCCCATGGCTACACCTTC. Residues: CASTTPSAHGYTF.

This clonotype has just a few counts. The J gene is TRBJ1-5, the V gene TRBV7-2; D may be TRBD1 (6 bases). V shed 4 bases and J shed 5 bases, with 9 bases lying between them. This CDR3 has 13 residues. Germline CDR1 is SGHTA and CDR2 is FQGNSA. The CDR3 DNA sequence: TGTGCCAGCAGCTCCGGGGGCTATCAGCCCCAGCATTTT. It translates to CASSSGGYQPQHF.

This clonotype was recorded a few times. The chain has TRBV4-1 and TRBJ2-7, with 7 positions matching TRBD1. Germline CDR1 reads MGHRA; CDR2 reads YSYEKL. V dropped 4 bases and J dropped 1; count of bases not matched to a gene: 1. The CDR3 totals 13 residues. This chain's CDR3 is CASSPTGSYEQYF. The DNA for the CDR3 is TGCGCCAGCAGCCCGACAGGGTCCTACGAGCAGTACTTC.

This clonotype was counted only a few times. Here the CDR3 reads CAWSGTSRSSYEQYF. The CDR3 region has the DNA TGTGCCTGGAGCGGGACTAGTCGGAGCTCCTACGAGCAGTACTTC. The chain couples TRBV30 to TRBJ2-7; 8 nucleotides match TRBD2. The V gene's germline CDR1 is GTSNPN and CDR2 SVGIG (reference sequence). The CDR3 is 15 residues long. V trimming: 3 bases; J trimming: 0 bases; junction bases outside the gene matches: 7.

In this sample, this clonotype turned up a few times. The DNA of the CDR3 is TGTGCCAGCAGCGACGGTAACCAAGAGACCCAGTACTTC. Protein sequence: CASSDGNQETQYF. The genes are TRBV5-4 and TRBJ2-5; D remains ambiguous. CDR3 length: 13 residues. Germline-derived CDR1 and CDR2 are SGHNT and YYREEE (reference sequence). Trimming took 4 bases from V and 0 from J, leaving 7 bases between them. The full variable domain, with the rest looked up from reference TRBV5-4 and TRBJ2-5, is ETGVTQSPTHLIKTRGQQVTLRCSSQSGHNTVSWYQQALGQGPQFIFQYYREEENGRGNFPPRFSGLQFPNYSSELNVNALELDDSALYLCASSDGNQETQYFGPGTRLLVL.

This clonotype appeared a few times. The chain couples TRBV9 to TRBJ1-2; D not certain. The germline CDR1 and CDR2 sequences are SGDLS and YYNGEE. The CDR3 consists of 14 residues. V was pared by 0 bases and J by 5 bases, with 11 bases between. CDR3 amino acids: CASSVAIGMYGYTF. CDR3 bases: TGTGCCAGCAGCGTAGCCATAGGGATGTATGGCTACACCTTC.

J is TRBJ2-5 and V is TRBV7-2; no reliable D call. Trimming took 2 bases from V and 0 from J, leaving 4 bases between them. The germline gives CDR1 SGHTA, CDR2 FQGNSA. The CDR3 is 13 amino acids. CDR3 sequence (DNA): TGTGCCAGCAGCTTACGGTACCAAGAGACCCAGTACTTC. Amino acids: CASSLRYQETQYF.